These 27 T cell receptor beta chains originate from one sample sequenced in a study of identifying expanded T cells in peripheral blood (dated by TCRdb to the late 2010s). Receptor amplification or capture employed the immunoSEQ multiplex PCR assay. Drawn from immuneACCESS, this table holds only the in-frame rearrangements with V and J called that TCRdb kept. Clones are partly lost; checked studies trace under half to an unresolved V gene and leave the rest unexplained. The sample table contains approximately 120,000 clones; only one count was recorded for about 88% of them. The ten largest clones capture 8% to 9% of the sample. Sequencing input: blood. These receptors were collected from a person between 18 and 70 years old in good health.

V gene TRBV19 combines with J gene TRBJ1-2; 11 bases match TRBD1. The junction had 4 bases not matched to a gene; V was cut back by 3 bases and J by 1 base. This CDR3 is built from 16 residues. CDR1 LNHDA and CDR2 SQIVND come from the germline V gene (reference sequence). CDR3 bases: TGTGCCAGTAGTATCCCAGGGACAGGGGGTAACTATGGCTACACCTTC. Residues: CASSIPGTGGNYGYTF. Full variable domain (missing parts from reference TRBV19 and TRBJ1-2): DGGITQSPKYLFRKEGQNVTLSCEQNLNHDAMYWYRQDPGQGLRLIYYSQIVNDFQKGDIAEGYSVSREKKESFPLTVTSAQKNPTAFYLCASSIPGTGGNYGYTFGSGTRLTVV.

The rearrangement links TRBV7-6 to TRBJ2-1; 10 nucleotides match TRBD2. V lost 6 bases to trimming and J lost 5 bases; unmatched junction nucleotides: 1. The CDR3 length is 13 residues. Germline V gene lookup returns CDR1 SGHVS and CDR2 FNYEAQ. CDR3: CASRLAGDNEQFF. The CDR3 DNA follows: TGTGCCAGCAGGCTAGCGGGGGACAATGAGCAGTTCTTC.

The CDR3 loop reads CASSLYRTSGYNEQFF. The DNA for the CDR3 is TGTGCCAGCAGTTTATACCGGACTAGCGGATACAATGAGCAGTTCTTC. The chain recombines TRBV28 with TRBJ2-1, with TRBD2 identical over 10 bases. The CDR3 sequence is 16 residues long. CDR1 is MDHEN and CDR2 is SYDVKM in the germline V gene. The V segment lost 1 base and the J segment 4 bases; nucleotides outside the gene matches: 4.

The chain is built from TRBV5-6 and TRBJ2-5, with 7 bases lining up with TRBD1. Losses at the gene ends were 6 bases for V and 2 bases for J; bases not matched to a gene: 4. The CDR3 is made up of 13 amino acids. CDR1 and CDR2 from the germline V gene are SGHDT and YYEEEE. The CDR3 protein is CASTRQGQETQYF. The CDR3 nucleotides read TGTGCCAGCACCCGACAGGGACAAGAGACCCAGTACTTC.

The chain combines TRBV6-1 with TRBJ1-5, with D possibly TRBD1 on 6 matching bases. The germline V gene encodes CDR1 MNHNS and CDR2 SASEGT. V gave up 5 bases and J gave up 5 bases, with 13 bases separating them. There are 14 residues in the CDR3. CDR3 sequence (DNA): TGTGCCAGCAGTCCAGAGACAGGACATCAGCCCCAGCATTTT. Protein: CASSPETGHQPQHF.

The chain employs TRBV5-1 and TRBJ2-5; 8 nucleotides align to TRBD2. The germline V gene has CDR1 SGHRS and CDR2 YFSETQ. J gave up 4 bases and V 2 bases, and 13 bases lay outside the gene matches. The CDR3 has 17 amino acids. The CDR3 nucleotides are TGCGCCAGCAGCTTAAAATCGAGCGGGAGTCTCGGAGAGACCCAGTACTTC. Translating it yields CASSLKSSGSLGETQYF.

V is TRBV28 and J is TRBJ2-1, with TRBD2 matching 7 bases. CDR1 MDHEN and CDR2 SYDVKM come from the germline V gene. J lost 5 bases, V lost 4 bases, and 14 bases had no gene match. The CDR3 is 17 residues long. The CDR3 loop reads CASSSPGGGRFNNEQFF. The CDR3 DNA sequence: TGTGCCAGCAGTTCCCCTGGGGGGGGGAGGTTTAACAATGAGCAGTTCTTC.

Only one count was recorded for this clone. The CDR3 nucleotides read TGTGCCAGCAGCTTGGGACGAACTAATCAGCCCCAGCATTTT. This sequence encodes CASSLGRTNQPQHF. The chain is built from TRBV5-8 and TRBJ1-5, with D unresolved. Germline values: CDR1 SGHTS, CDR2 YDEGEE. This CDR3 is 14 amino acids long. Trimming stripped 0 bases from V and 4 bases from J, with 8 bases between. The full variable domain, with the rest looked up from reference TRBV5-8 and TRBJ1-5, is EAGVTQSPTHLIKTRGQQATLRCSPISGHTSVYWYQQALGLGLQFLLWYDEGEERNRGNFPPRFSGRQFPNYSSELNVNALELEDSALYLCASSLGRTNQPQHFGDGTRLSIL.

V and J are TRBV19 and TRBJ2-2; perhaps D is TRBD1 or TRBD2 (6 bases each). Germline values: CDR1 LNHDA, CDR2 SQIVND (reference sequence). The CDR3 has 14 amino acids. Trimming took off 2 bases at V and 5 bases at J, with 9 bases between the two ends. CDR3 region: CASSIRGHTGELFF. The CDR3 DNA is TGTGCCAGTAGTATACGGGGGCATACCGGGGAGCTGTTTTTT.

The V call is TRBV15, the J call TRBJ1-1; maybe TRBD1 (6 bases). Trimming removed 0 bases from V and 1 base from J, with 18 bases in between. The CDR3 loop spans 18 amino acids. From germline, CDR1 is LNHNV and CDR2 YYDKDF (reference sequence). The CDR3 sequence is CATSRDHTPGAANTEAFF. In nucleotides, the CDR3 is TGTGCCACCAGCAGAGACCATACCCCGGGGGCGGCGAACACTGAAGCTTTCTTT.

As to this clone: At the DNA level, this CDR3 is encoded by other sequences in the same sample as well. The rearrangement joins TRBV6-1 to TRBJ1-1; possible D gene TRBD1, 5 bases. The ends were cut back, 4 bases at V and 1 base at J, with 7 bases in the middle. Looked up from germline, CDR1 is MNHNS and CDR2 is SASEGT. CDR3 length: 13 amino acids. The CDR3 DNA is TGTGCCAGCAGTGTTGGACAGAACACTGAAGCTTTCTTT. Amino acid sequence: CASSVGQNTEAFF.

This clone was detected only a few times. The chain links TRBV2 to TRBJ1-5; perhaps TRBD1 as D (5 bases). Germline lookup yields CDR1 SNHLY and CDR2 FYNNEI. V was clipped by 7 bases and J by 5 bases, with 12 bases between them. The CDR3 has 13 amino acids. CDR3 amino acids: CASTRESDQPQHF. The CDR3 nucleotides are TGTGCCAGCACCAGGGAGTCAGATCAGCCCCAGCATTTT.

CDR3 in amino acids: CAIRSTGGTEAFF. The CDR3 DNA sequence: TGTGCCATCAGGTCAACAGGGGGCACTGAAGCTTTCTTT. The V gene is TRBV10-3, the J gene TRBJ1-1; 8 bases fit TRBD1. The germline CDR1 and CDR2 sequences are ENHRY and SYGVKD. The CDR3 sequence is 13 residues long. V was pared by 6 bases and J by 4 bases, with 4 bases of the junction left unmatched.

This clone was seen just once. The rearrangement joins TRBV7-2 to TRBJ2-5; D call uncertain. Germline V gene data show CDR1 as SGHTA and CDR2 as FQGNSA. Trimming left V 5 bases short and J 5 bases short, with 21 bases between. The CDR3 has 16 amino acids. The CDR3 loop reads CASSPNYAAVRETQYF. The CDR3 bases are TGTGCCAGCAGCCCTAACTACGCCGCGGTTCGGGAGACCCAGTACTTC.

The CDR3 is CASSSGTSGGSSSYNEQFF. The CDR3 DNA sequence: TGTGCCAGCAGCTCCGGGACTAGCGGGGGGTCGAGCTCCTACAATGAGCAGTTCTTC. The chain combines TRBV7-6 with TRBJ2-1; TRBD2 aligns across 15 bases. The CDR3 has 19 residues. V was pared by 4 bases and J by 0 bases, with 7 bases of the junction left unmatched. The germline V gene has CDR1 SGHVS and CDR2 FNYEAQ.

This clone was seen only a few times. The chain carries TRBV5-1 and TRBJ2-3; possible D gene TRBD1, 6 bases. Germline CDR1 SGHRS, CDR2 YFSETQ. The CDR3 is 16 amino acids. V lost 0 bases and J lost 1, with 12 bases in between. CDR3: CASSLAQGAGTDTQYF. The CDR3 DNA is TGCGCCAGCAGCTTGGCACAGGGAGCGGGCACAGATACGCAGTATTTT.

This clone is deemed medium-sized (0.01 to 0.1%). This CDR3 reads CTIVWAGELFF. The CDR3 DNA is TGCACTATCGTCTGGGCCGGGGAGCTGTTTTTT. V gene TRBV29-1 combines with J gene TRBJ2-2, with D unclear. This CDR3 comprises 11 residues. Germline CDR1 and CDR2: SQVTM and ANQGSEA.

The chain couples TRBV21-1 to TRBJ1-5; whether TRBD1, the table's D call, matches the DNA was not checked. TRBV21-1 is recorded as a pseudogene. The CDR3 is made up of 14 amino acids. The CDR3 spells CARTVPYRNQPQHF. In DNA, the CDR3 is TGTGCCAGGACAGTTCCCTACCGCAATCAGCCCCAGCATTTT.

The CDR3 here is CATSRDRGLDQPQHF. In DNA form, the CDR3 reads TGTGCCACCAGTCGGGACAGGGGACTCGATCAGCCCCAGCATTTT. The gene calls are TRBV15 and TRBJ1-5; TRBD1 aligns across 10 bases. The germline V gene encodes CDR1 LNHNV and CDR2 YYDKDF (reference sequence). The CDR3 loop spans 15 amino acids. Trimming cost V 6 bases and J 5 bases; bases outside gene matches: 7.

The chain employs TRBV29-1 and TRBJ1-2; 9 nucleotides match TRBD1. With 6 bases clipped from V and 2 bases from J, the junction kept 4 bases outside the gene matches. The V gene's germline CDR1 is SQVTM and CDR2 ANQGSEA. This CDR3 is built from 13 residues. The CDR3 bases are TGCAGCGTCCTAGGACAGGGGAACTATGGCTACACCTTC. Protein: CSVLGQGNYGYTF.

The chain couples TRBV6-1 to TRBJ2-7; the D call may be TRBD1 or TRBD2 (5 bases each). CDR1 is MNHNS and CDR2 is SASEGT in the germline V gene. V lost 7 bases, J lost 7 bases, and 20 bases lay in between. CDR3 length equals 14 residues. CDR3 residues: CASNTLGVDQEQYF. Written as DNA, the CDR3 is TGTGCCAGCAACACCTTGGGGGTTGATCAGGAGCAGTACTTC.

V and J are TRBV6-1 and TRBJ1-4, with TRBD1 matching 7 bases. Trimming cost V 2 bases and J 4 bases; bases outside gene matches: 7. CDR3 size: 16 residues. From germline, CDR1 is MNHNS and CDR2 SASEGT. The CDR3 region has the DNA TGTGCCAGCAGTGAATCGGTGACAGGGAGTAATGAAAAACTGTTTTTT. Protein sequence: CASSESVTGSNEKLFF.

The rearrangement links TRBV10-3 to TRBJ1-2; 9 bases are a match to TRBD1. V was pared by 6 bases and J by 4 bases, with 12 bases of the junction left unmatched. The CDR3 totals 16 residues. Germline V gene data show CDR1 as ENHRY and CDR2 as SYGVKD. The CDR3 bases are TGTGCCATCAGAGGGTCTACAGGGGGCGTCGGCTATGGCTACACCTTC. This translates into CAIRGSTGGVGYGYTF.

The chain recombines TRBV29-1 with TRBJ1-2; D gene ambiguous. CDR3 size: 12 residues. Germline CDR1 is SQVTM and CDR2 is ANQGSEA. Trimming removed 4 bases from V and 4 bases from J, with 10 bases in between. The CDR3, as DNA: TGCAGCGTTGTTGGTCAGGCCTATGGCTACACCTTC. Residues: CSVVGQAYGYTF.

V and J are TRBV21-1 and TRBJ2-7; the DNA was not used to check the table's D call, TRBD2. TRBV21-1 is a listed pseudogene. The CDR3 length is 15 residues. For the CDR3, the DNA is TGTGCCAGCGGATGGGAGGGTGAATGGCCCTACGAGCAGTACTTC. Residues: CASGWEGEWPYEQYF.

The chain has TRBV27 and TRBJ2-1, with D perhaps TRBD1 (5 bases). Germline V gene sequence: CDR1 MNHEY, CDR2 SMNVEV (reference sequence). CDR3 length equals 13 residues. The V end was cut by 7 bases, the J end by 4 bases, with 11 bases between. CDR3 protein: CASTRVGYNEQFF. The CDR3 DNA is TGTGCCAGCACCAGGGTCGGATACAATGAGCAGTTCTTC.

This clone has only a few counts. CDR3 coding DNA: TGTGCCAGCAGTGGGCCAGACTATGGCTACACCTTC. Amino acid sequence: CASSGPDYGYTF. The chain recombines TRBV6-6 with TRBJ1-2; no firm D call. The V and J ends lost 5 bases and 3 bases respectively, with 7 bases between them. Germline assignment: CDR1 MNHNY and CDR2 SVGAGI (reference sequence). The CDR3 covers 12 residues.